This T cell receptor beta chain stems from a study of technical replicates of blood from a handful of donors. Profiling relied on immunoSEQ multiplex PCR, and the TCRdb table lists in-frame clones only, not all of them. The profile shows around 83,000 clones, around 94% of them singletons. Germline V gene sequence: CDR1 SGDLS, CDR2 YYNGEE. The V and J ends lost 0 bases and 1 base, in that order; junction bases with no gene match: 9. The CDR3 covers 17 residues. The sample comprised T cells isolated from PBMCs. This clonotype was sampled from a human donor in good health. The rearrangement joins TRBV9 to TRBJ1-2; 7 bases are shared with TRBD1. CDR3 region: CASSVALGGISNYGYTF. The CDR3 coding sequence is TGTGCCAGCAGCGTAGCTTTAGGGGGCATAAGTAACTATGGCTACACCTTC. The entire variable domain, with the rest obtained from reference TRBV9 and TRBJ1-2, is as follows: DSGVTQTPKHLITATGQRVTLRCSPRSGDLSVYWYQQSLDQGLQFLIQYYNGEERAKGNILERFSAQQFPDLHSELNLSSLELGDSALYFCASSVALGGISNYGYTFGSGTRLTVV.